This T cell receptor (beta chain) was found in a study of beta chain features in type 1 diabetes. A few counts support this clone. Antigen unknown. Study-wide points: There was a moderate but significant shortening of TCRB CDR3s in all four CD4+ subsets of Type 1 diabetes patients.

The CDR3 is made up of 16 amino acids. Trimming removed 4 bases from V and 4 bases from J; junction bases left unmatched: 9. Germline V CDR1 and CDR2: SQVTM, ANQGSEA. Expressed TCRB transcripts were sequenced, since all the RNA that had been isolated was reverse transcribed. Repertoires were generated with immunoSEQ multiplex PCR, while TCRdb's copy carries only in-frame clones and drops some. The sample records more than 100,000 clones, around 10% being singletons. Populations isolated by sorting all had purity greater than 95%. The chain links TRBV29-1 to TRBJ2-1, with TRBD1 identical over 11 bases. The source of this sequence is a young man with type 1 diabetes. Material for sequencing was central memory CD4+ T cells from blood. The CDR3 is CSVGHWGQGDYNEQFF. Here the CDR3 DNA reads TGCAGCGTTGGCCACTGGGGACAGGGGGATTACAATGAGCAGTTCTTC.